The entry below gives a single TCR beta chain sequence along with its context. The V end was cut by 0 bases, the J end by 4 bases, with 16 bases between. This CDR3 is 17 amino acids long. CDR1 MNHEY and CDR2 SMNVEV come from the germline V gene (reference sequence). The data were taken from a study of blood T cell repertoires in COVID-19. At the level of the study: T cells, B-cell-depleted T cells, or PBMCs provided the cDNA or gDNA that served as material.

Clones were read by immunoSEQ multiplex PCR, and TCRdb kept only the in-frame ones, dropping some. In the table there are 250,000 to 300,000 clones, about 89% of which are singletons. This sequence joins TRBV27 and TRBJ2-1, with a possible D match to TRBD2 (5 bases). What was sequenced was peripheral blood. The origin of this receptor is a woman aged 40-49 years who had recovered from COVID-19. The CDR3 DNA reads as TGTGCCAGCAGTTTATCGATCGGGGTCAGGATTTACAATGAGCAGTTCTTC. Translation: CASSLSIGVRIYNEQFF.